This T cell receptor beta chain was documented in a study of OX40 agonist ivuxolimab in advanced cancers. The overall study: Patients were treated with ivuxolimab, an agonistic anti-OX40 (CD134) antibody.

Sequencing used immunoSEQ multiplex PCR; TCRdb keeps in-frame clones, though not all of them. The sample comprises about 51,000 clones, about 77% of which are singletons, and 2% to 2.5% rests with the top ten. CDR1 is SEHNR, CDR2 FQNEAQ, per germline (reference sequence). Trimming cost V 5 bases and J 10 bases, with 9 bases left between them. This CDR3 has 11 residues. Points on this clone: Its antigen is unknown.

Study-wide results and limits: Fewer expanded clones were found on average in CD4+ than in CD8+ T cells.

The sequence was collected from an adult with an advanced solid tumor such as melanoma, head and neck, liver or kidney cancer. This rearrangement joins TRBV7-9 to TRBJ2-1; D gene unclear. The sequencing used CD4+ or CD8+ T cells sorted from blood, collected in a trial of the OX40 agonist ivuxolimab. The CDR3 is CASSPPPEQFF. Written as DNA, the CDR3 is TGTGCCAGCAGCCCCCCCCCGGAGCAGTTCTTC.